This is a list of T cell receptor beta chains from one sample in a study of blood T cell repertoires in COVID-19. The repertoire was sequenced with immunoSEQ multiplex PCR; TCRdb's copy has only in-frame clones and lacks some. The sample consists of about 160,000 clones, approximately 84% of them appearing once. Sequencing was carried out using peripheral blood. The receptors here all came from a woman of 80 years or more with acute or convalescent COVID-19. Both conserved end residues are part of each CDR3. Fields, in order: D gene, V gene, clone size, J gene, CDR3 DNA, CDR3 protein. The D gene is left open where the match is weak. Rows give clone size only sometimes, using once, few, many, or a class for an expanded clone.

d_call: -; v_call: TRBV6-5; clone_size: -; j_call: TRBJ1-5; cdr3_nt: TGTGCCAGCAGTTACTCCCAGGGGAATAGCAATCAGCCCCAGCATTTT; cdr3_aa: CASSYSQGNSNQPQHF
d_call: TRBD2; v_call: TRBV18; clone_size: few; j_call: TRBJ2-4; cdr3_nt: TGTGCCAGTTCCGTTACTAGCGGGAGCTCCAAAAACATTCAGTACTTC; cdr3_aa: CASSVTSGSSKNIQYF
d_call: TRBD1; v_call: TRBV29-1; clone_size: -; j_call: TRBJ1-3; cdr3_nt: TGCAGCGTCCTCGGGACAGCTGAGAACACCATATATTTT; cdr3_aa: CSVLGTAENTIYF
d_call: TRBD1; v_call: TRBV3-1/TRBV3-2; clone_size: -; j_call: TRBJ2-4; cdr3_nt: TGTGCCAGCAGCCATTACCCGGGACAGGGTATCATTGGCATTCAGTACTTC; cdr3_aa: CASSHYPGQGIIGIQYF
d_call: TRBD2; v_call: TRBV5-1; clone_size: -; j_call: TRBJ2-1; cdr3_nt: TGCGCCAGCAGCAAAGGACTAGCGGGTGAGGGTGACAATGAGCAGTTCTTC; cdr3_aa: CASSKGLAGEGDNEQFF
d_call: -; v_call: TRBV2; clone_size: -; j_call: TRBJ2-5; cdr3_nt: TGTGCCAGCAGCTACCAAGAGACCCAGTACTTC; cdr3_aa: CASSYQETQYF
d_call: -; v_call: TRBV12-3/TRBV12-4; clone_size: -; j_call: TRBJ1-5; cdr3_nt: TGTGCCAGCAGGGCGGCGAATCAGCCCCAGCATTTT; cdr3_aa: CASRAANQPQHF
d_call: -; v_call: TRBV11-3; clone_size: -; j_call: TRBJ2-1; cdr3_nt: TGTGCCAGCAGCTCTTCAGGGTACGAGCAGTTCTTC; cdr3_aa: CASSSSGYEQFF
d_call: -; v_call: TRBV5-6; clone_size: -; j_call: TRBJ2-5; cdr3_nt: TGTGCCAGCAGCTTGTCTAGCCAAGAGACCCAGTACTTC; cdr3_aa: CASSLSSQETQYF
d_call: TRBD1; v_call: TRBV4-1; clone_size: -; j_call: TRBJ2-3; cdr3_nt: TGCGCCAGCAGCCAACGTCAGGGGGCTGGGACAGATACGCAGTATTTT; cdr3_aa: CASSQRQGAGTDTQYF
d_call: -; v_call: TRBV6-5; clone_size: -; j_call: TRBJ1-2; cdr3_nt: TGTGCCAGCAGTCCGGGATTGGGACTTGGCTACACCTTC; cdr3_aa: CASSPGLGLGYTF
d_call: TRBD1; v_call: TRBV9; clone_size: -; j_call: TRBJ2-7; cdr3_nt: TGTGCCAGCAGCGCCGGGACAGGGTTTGAGCAGTACTTC; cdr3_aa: CASSAGTGFEQYF
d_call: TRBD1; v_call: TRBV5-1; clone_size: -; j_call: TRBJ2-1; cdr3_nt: TGCGCCAGCAGCTTCGGACAGGGGCCGTTTGGAAATGAGCAGTTCTTC; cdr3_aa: CASSFGQGPFGNEQFF
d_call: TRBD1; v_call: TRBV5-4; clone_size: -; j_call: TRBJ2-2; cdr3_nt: TGTGCCAGCAACCGAGGGGGCCGAAACACCGGGGAGCTGTTTTTT; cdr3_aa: CASNRGGRNTGELFF
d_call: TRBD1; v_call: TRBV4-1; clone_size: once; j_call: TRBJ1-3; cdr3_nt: TGCGCCAGCAGCCAAGGGACAGGGACTGGAAACACCATATATTTT; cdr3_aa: CASSQGTGTGNTIYF
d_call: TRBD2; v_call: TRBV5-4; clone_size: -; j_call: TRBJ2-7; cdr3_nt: TGTGCCAGCAGCGAAGGACTAGCGGGAGAGATAGACGAGCAGTACTTC; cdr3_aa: CASSEGLAGEIDEQYF
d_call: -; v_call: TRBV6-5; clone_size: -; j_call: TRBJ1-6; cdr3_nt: TGTGCCACCATGGTAGGATCAGGGGTGAGTTCACCCCTCCACTTT; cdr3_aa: CATMVGSGVSSPLHF
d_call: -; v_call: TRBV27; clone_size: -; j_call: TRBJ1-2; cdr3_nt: TGTGCCAGCAGACCTCCGGATTGGCGGGACTATGGCTACACCTTC; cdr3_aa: CASRPPDWRDYGYTF
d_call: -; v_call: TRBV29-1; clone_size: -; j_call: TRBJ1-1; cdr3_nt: TGCAGCGTTGTACAGACCCTCACTGAAGCTTTCTTT; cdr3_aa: CSVVQTLTEAFF
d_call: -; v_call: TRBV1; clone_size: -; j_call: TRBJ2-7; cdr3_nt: TGCACCAGCAGCCAAGAGACTGGCTCCTACGAGCAGTACTTC; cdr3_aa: CTSSQETGSYEQYF
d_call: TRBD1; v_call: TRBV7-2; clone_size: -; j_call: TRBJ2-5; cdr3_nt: TGTGCCAGCAGCTTAGTCCAGGGGGCCCTGACCCAGTACTTC; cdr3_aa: CASSLVQGALTQYF
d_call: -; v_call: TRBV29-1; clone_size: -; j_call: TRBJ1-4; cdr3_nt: TGCAGCGTGGGCCAGGGTGCGGATGAAAAACTGTTTTTT; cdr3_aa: CSVGQGADEKLFF
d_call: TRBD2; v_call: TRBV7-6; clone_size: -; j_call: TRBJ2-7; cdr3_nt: TGTGCCAGCAGCCTTCGACTAGCGGGAGGGTGGGAGCAGTACTTC; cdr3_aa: CASSLRLAGGWEQYF
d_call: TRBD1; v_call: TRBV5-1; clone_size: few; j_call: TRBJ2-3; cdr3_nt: TGCGCCAGCAGCAACCGGGACAGTCTTTCAGATACGCAGTATTTT; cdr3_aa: CASSNRDSLSDTQYF
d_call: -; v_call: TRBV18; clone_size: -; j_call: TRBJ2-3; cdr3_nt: TGTGCCAGCTCGTACTCTACAGATACGCAGTATTTT; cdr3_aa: CASSYSTDTQYF
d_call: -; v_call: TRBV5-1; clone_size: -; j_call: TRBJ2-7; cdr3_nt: TGCGCCAGCAGTCCCTACGGGGACTACGAGCAGTACTTC; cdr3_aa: CASSPYGDYEQYF
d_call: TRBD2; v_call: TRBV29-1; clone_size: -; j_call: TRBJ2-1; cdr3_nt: TGCAGCACAGGGACTAGCACCGGCAATGAGCAGTTCTTC; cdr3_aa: CSTGTSTGNEQFF
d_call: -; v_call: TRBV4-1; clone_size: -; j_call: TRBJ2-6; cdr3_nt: TGCGCCAGCAGCCGGAGGGAGACTGGGGCCAACGTCCTGACTTTC; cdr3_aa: CASSRRETGANVLTF
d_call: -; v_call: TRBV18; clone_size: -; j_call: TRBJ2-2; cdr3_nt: TGTGCCAGCTCGCACGGACAGATCAGTGTAGGGGAGCTGTTTTTT; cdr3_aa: CASSHGQISVGELFF
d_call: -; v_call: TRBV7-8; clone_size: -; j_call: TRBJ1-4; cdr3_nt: TGTGCCAGCAGCGTCCAAACCAGGTTGGAAGAAAAACTGTTTTTT; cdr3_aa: CASSVQTRLEEKLFF
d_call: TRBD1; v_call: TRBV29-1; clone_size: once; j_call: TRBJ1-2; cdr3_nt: TGCAGCGTTTCATACAGGGGGATCGGGAATGGCTACACCTTC; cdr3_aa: CSVSYRGIGNGYTF
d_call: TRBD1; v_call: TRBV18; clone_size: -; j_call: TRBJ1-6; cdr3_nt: TGTGCCAGCTCACTATATACAGGGGTAAATTCACCCCTCCACTTT; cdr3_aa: CASSLYTGVNSPLHF
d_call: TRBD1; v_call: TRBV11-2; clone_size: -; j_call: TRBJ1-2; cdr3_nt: TGTGCCAGCAGCCCGGGACAGGGAGGGTATGGCTACACCTTC; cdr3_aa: CASSPGQGGYGYTF
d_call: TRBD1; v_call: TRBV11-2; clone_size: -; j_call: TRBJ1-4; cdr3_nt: TGTGCCAGCAGCTTAGGCACGACAGGGAAAGAAAAACTGTTTTTT; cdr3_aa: CASSLGTTGKEKLFF
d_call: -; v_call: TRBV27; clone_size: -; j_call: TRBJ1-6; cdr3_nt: TGTGTCAGCAGTTTTGGACTGGGAGGTTCACCCCTCCACTTT; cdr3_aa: CVSSFGLGGSPLHF
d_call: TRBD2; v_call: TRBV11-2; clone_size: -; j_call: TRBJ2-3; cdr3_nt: TGTGCCAGCAGTTTAGCGGGAGTTAGCGATACGCAGTATTTT; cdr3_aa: CASSLAGVSDTQYF
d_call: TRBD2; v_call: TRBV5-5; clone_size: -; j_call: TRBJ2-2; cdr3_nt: TGTGCCAGCAGCGGCGGGGGTAGGGATGGGGAGCTGTTTTTT; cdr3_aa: CASSGGGRDGELFF
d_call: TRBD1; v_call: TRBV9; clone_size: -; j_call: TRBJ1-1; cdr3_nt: TGTGCCAGCAGCGGAAACAGGGGGGTTGGCACTGAAGCTTTCTTT; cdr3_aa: CASSGNRGVGTEAFF
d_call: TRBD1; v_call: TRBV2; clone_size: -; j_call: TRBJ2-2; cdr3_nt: TGTGCCAGCAGTCCCGACAGGGTAGTTTACGGGGAGCTGTTTTTT; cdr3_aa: CASSPDRVVYGELFF
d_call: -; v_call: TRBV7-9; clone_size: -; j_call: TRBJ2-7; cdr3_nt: TGTGCCAGCAGCTTAATGGGGGCTCGAGCCTACGAGCAGTACTTC; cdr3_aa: CASSLMGARAYEQYF
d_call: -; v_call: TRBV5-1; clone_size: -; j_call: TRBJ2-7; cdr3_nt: TGCGCCAGCAGCTTTGGAGCAGGGGTCTCCTACGAGCAGTACTTC; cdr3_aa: CASSFGAGVSYEQYF
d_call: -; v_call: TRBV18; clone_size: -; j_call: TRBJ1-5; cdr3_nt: TGTGCCAGCTCACCACGGTTAGACAGGTCTCAGCCCCAGCATTTT; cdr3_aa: CASSPRLDRSQPQHF
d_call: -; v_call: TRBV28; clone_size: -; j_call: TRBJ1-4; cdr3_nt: TGTGCCAGCACCATTAATGAAAAACTGTTTTTT; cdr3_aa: CASTINEKLFF
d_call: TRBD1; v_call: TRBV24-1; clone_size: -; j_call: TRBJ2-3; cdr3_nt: TGTGCCACCAGTGACCCGACAGGGGGCGCAGATACGCAGTATTTT; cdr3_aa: CATSDPTGGADTQYF
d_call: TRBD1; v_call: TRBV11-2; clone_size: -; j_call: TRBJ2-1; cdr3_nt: TGTGCCAGCAGCTTAGCCGGACAGGGAAAGTACAATGAGCAGTTCTTC; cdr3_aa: CASSLAGQGKYNEQFF
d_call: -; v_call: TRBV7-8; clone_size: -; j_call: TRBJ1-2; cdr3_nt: TGTGCCAGCAGCTTAGATCAGGGTTTGGGTGGCTACACCTTC; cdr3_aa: CASSLDQGLGGYTF
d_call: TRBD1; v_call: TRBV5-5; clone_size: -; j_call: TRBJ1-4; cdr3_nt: TGTGCCAGCAGCTTGTCCACAGGGGCGGGTTCACTGTTTTTT; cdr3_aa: CASSLSTGAGSLFF
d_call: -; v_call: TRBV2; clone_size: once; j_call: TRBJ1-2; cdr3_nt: TGTGCCAGCAGCAGGGAGGGGATGGGGAACTATGGCTACACCTTC; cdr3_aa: CASSREGMGNYGYTF
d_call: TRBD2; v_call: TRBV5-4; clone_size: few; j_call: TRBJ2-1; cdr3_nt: TGTGCCAGCAGCTCGATGGCTAGCGGGAGGGCCCACGAGCAGTTCTTC; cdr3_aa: CASSSMASGRAHEQFF
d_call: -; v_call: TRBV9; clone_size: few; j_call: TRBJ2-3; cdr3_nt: TGTGCCAGCAGCGCCCGGACTAGCACAGATACGCAGTATTTT; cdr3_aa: CASSARTSTDTQYF
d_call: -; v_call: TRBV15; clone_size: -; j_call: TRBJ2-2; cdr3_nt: TGTGCCACCAGCAGACGACTCTACGGGACACCTGACCTCGACGGGGAGCTGTTTTTT; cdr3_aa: CATSRRLYGTPDLDGELFF
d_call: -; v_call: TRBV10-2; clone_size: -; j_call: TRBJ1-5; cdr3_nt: TGCGCCAGCTCTGTGGGGCTTAGCAATCAGCCCCAGCATTTT; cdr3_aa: CASSVGLSNQPQHF
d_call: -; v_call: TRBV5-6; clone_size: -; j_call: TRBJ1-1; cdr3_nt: TGTGCCAGCAGCGGGGAGATCCGGGGCACTGAAGCTTTCTTT; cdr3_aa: CASSGEIRGTEAFF
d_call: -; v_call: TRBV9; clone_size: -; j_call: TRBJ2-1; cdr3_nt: TGTGCCAGCAGCGTAGCAGATTCCGATGTCTTGCAGCAGTTCTTC; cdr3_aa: CASSVADSDVLQQFF
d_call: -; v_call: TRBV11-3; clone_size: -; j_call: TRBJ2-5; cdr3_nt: TGTGCCAGCAGCTCAGGGGAGGGCAGACAAGAGACCCAGTACTTC; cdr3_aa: CASSSGEGRQETQYF
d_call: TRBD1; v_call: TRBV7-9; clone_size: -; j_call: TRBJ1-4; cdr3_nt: TGTGCCAGCACGGGGACAGCTAATGAAAAACTGTTTTTT; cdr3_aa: CASTGTANEKLFF
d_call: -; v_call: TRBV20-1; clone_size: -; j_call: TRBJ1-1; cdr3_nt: TGCAGCCGATCGGTGGGCTCTGAAGCTTTCTTT; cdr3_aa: CSRSVGSEAFF
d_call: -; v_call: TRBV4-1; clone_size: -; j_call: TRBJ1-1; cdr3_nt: TGCGCCAGCAGCCACAGGAACACTGAAGCTTTCTTT; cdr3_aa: CASSHRNTEAFF
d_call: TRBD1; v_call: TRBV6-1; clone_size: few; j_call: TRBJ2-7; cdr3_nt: TGTGCCAGCAGTGAGAGGGACAGAGGTTCTTACGAGCAGTACTTC; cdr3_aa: CASSERDRGSYEQYF
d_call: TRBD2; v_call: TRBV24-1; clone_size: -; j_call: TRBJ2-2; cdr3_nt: TGTGCCACCTCTAGCGGGAGGCCCACCGGGGAGCTGTTTTTT; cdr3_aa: CATSSGRPTGELFF